One sample yielded the 20 T cell receptor beta chains listed below, sequenced in a study of blood T cell repertoires in COVID-19. Sequenced by immunoSEQ multiplex PCR; TCRdb stores in-frame clones only, minus some. The profile shows about 160,000 clones, less than 85% of them singletons. The sample consisted of peripheral blood. Receptor source: a woman aged 40-49 years with COVID-19, enrolled during active disease.

This clone occurred once. In nucleotides, the CDR3 is TGTGCCAGCAGCTTCGGGGGGAGTAGGTACAATGAGCAGTTCTTC. This gives the protein CASSFGGSRYNEQFF. This rearrangement joins TRBV7-9 to TRBJ2-1; 7 bases are shared with TRBD2. V dropped 3 bases and J dropped 4; count of bases not matched to a gene: 6. From germline, CDR1 is SEHNR and CDR2 FQNEAQ (reference sequence). The CDR3 covers 15 residues.

J is TRBJ2-3 and V is TRBV6-5; perhaps TRBD2 as D (5 bases). Between the trimmed V and J ends, which lost 9 bases and 6 bases, there was a span of 16 bases. The CDR3 loop spans 13 amino acids. Germline CDR1 reads MNHEY; CDR2 reads SVGAGI. The CDR3 protein is CASGGSPTDTQYF. The CDR3 coding sequence is TGTGCCAGTGGTGGGAGCCCGACGGATACGCAGTATTTT.

This clone came up once. CDR3 region: CASSSPGLAGYEQYF. The CDR3 nucleotides read TGTGCCAGCAGCTCTCCGGGACTAGCGGGGTACGAGCAGTACTTC. V and J are TRBV7-9 and TRBJ2-7; TRBD2 matches at 13 bases. The J segment lost 4 bases and the V segment lost 4 bases, leaving 4 bases of the junction unmatched. The CDR3 totals 15 residues. Looked up from germline, CDR1 is SEHNR and CDR2 is FQNEAQ (reference sequence).

This chain uses TRBV19 with TRBJ1-1; D is possibly TRBD1 (5 bases). CDR1 and CDR2 from the germline V gene are LNHDA and SQIVND (reference sequence). Trimming removed 2 bases from V and 2 bases from J, with 12 bases in between. CDR3 length equals 15 residues. The CDR3, as DNA: TGTGCCAGTAGTATAAAGGGGCCTACCAACACTGAAGCTTTCTTT. Its protein product is CASSIKGPTNTEAFF.

The chain couples TRBV3-1 (or the pseudogene TRBV3-2) to TRBJ1-1; the match to TRBD1 covers 8 bases. The CDR3 spans 13 residues. CDR1 is LGHDT and CDR2 is YNNKEL in the germline V gene (reference sequence). V lost 3 bases and J lost 11; bases outside the gene matches: 8. CDR3 bases: TGTGCCAGCAGCCACCAGACAGGGGTTGGCGCTTTCTTT. Translation gives CASSHQTGVGAFF.

J is TRBJ2-5 and V is TRBV30; 12 bases match TRBD2. The V segment lost 3 bases and the J segment 4 bases; nucleotides outside the gene matches: 9. CDR1 is GTSNPN and CDR2 is SVGIG in the germline V gene (reference sequence). CDR3 length: 16 residues. The DNA for the CDR3 is TGTGCCTGGAGACGGTGGACTAGCGGGATGGTAGAGACCCAGTACTTC. Its translation is CAWRRWTSGMVETQYF. The complete variable domain, with remaining parts taken from reference TRBV30 and TRBJ2-5, reads SQTIHQWPATLVQPVGSPLSLECTVEGTSNPNLYWYRQAAGRGLQLLFYSVGIGQISSEVPQNLSASRPQDRQFILSSKKLLLSDSGFYLCAWRRWTSGMVETQYFGPGTRLLVL.

The genes are TRBV9 and TRBJ2-3, with D uncertain. Germline loops: CDR1 SGDLS, CDR2 YYNGEE. This CDR3 comprises 14 residues. V lost 3 bases to trimming and J lost 6 bases, with 14 bases between them. CDR3 sequence: CASSAGSGGDTQYF. CDR3 DNA sequence: TGTGCCAGCAGCGCCGGCTCGGGTGGGGATACGCAGTATTTT.

The chain employs TRBV11-2 and TRBJ2-2; D perhaps matches TRBD2 (6 bases). The V end was cut by 3 bases, the J end by 5 bases, with 10 bases between. Germline CDR1 reads SGHAT; CDR2 reads FQNNGV. This CDR3 region has 14 residues. CDR3 sequence reads: CASSFQAGTGELFF. The CDR3, as DNA: TGTGCCAGCAGCTTTCAGGCGGGAACCGGGGAGCTGTTTTTT.

J is TRBJ2-1 and V is TRBV7-9, with 13 bases aligning to TRBD2. Germline CDR1 and CDR2: SEHNR and FQNEAQ (reference sequence). Germline trimming cut 5 bases from V and 7 bases from J; bases unmatched to any gene: 8. The length of the CDR3 is 16 residues. In DNA form, the CDR3 reads TGTGCCAGCAGCCCCCGGACTAGCGGGGGTGGAAATGAGCAGTTCTTC. As protein: CASSPRTSGGGNEQFF. Looking up the rest from reference TRBV7-9 and TRBJ2-1 gives the full variable domain: DTGVSQNPRHKITKRGQNVTFRCDPISEHNRLYWYRQTLGQGPEFLTYFQNEAQLEKSRLLSDRFSAERPKGSFSTLEIQRTEQGDSAMYLCASSPRTSGGGNEQFFGPGTRLTVL.

The V call is TRBV2, the J call TRBJ2-1, with 10 nucleotides matching TRBD2. V lost 3 bases to trimming and J lost 7 bases; unmatched junction nucleotides: 6. This CDR3 region has 15 residues. Germline V lookup: CDR1 SNHLY, CDR2 FYNNEI. CDR3 nucleotide sequence: TGTGCCAGCAGTGATACCAGCGGGAGGGTGAATGAGCAGTTCTTC. It encodes CASSDTSGRVNEQFF.

This clone was counted a single time. This sequence joins TRBV5-8 and TRBJ1-5; TRBD1 matches 7 bases. This CDR3 has 16 amino acids. Germline CDR1 reads SGHTS; CDR2 reads YDEGEE. Trimming took 4 bases from V and 0 from J; bases not matched to a gene: 7. The CDR3 DNA reads TGTGCCAGCAGCCGGGGACAGCGGATTAGCAATCAGCCCCAGCATTTT. It yields the protein CASSRGQRISNQPQHF.

The chain couples TRBV12-3 or TRBV12-4 to TRBJ2-4; perhaps TRBD2 as D (5 bases). The CDR3 is made up of 13 amino acids. V lost 1 base and J 8 bases, leaving 9 bases between the germline ends. The CDR3 here is CASSLGMGDIQYF. CDR3 sequence (DNA): TGTGCCAGCAGTTTAGGCATGGGAGACATTCAGTACTTC.

The chain has TRBV28 and TRBJ2-1; 11 bases match TRBD2. The V gene end was trimmed by 6 bases and the J gene end by 4 bases; junction bases not matched to a gene: 8. Germline CDR1 MDHEN, CDR2 SYDVKM. This CDR3 comprises 16 residues. The CDR3 is CASRTSGVSSYNEQFF. In nucleotides, the CDR3 is TGTGCCAGCAGGACTAGCGGGGTTTCATCTTACAATGAGCAGTTCTTC.

CDR3 protein: CASSPPRNSPLHF. The CDR3, as DNA: TGTGCCAGCAGCCCGCCGAGGAATTCACCCCTCCACTTT. The chain recombines TRBV7-9 with TRBJ1-6, with D unresolved. The germline V gene has CDR1 SEHNR and CDR2 FQNEAQ (reference sequence). This CDR3 is built from 13 residues. V gave up 5 bases and J gave up 7 bases, with 9 bases separating them.

This chain joins TRBV7-9 and TRBJ2-7; 8 nucleotides align to TRBD1. The germline V gene encodes CDR1 SEHNR and CDR2 FQNEAQ (reference sequence). V was pared by 4 bases and J by 6 bases, with 17 bases of the junction left unmatched. The CDR3 runs 17 residues. The CDR3 nucleotides read TGTGCCAGCAGCTCCTACAGACGACAGGGGTCGTCGCTCGAGCAGTACGTC. It yields the protein CASSSYRRQGSSLEQYV.

V and J are TRBV6-5 and TRBJ1-1, with D unresolved. The V gene's germline CDR1 is MNHEY and CDR2 SVGAGI. V lost 7 bases and J 4 bases, leaving 7 bases between the germline ends. This CDR3 comprises 11 residues. In nucleotides, the CDR3 is TGTGCCAGCAACGAGGTCACTGAAGCTTTCTTT. This sequence encodes CASNEVTEAFF.

DNA of the CDR3: TGTGCCAGCAGCGAAGGGACTAGCGGGAGCGATGAGCAGTTCTTC. As protein: CASSEGTSGSDEQFF. The rearrangement uses TRBV11-3 and TRBJ2-1; 14 nucleotides line up with TRBD2. This CDR3 region has 15 residues. The germline CDR1 and CDR2 sequences are SGHNT and YENEEA. J gave up 8 bases and V 5 bases, and 5 bases lay outside the gene matches.

The chain has TRBV3-1 (or the pseudogene TRBV3-2) and TRBJ2-1, with TRBD2 identical over 8 bases. The ends lost 6 bases at V and 3 bases at J; junction bases unmatched: 4. This CDR3 spans 14 amino acids. Germline lookup yields CDR1 LGHDT and CDR2 YNNKEL (reference sequence). For the CDR3, the DNA is TGTGCCAGCAGTGCGACTAGCGACTACAATGAGCAGTTCTTC. As protein: CASSATSDYNEQFF.

The chain carries TRBV2 and TRBJ2-5, with 7 bases matching TRBD1. The CDR3 has 13 amino acids. Trimming at V came to 6 bases and at J to 2 bases, leaving 3 bases not matched to a gene. Germline V gene lookup returns CDR1 SNHLY and CDR2 FYNNEI. The CDR3 here is CASRQGQQETQYF. The CDR3 nucleotides read TGTGCCAGCAGACAGGGACAGCAAGAGACCCAGTACTTC.

CDR3 bases: TGTGCCAGCAGCCCGGCTGGGGGAGGCACTGAAGCTTTCTTT. This translates into CASSPAGGGTEAFF. The chain joins TRBV5-4 to TRBJ1-1, with D tentatively TRBD1 (5 bases). V was clipped by 4 bases and J by 4 bases, with 14 bases between them. The CDR3 runs 14 residues. Germline-derived CDR1 and CDR2 are SGHNT and YYREEE (reference sequence). The entire variable domain, with the rest obtained from reference TRBV5-4 and TRBJ1-1, is as follows: ETGVTQSPTHLIKTRGQQVTLRCSSQSGHNTVSWYQQALGQGPQFIFQYYREEENGRGNFPPRFSGLQFPNYSSELNVNALELDDSALYLCASSPAGGGTEAFFGQGTRLTVV.